This T cell receptor (beta chain) was captured by sequencing in a study of beta chain features in type 1 diabetes. Study-level background: Across the samples, approximately 98,000,000 sorted cells were examined in total. Findings and caveats of the study: The naive, central memory and Treg TCRB repertoires showed an apparent similarity that was greater among patients than among healthy donors. A pattern of fewer insertions and more deletions at VDJ junctions was seen in type 1 diabetes patients. TCRB CDR3 length was moderately but significantly reduced in all four CD4+ subsets of Type 1 diabetes patients.

V was trimmed by 3 bases and J by 7 bases, leaving 13 bases between them. The CDR3 length is 14 residues. Germline assignment: CDR1 MNHEY and CDR2 SMNVEV (reference sequence). Every sorted population was more than 98% pure. Comments on this clone: The antigen is unknown.

Investigators reverse transcribed all isolated RNA, so they sequenced expressed TCRB transcripts. Measured with immunoSEQ multiplex PCR; TCRdb has only the in-frame clones, and not every one. The sample has some 350,000 clones, over 8.5% seen once. V gene TRBV27 combines with J gene TRBJ2-1; tentative D call: TRBD2 (6 bases). This clonotype was obtained from a young man with type 1 diabetes. The sequencing input was central memory CD4+ T cells from blood. The CDR3 reads CASSFRAEGNEQFF. The CDR3 bases are TGTGCCAGCAGTTTTCGGGCGGAGGGGAATGAGCAGTTCTTC.